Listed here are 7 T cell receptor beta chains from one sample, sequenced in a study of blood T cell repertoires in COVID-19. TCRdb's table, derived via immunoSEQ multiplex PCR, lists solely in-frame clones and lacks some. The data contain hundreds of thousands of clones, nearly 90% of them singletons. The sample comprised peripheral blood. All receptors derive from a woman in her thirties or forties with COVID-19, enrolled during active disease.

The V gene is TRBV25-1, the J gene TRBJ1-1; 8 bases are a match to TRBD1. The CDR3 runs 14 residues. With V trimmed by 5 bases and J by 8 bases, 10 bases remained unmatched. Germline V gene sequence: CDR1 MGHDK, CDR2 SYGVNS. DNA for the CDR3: TGTGCCAGCAGTACCATAGGACAGGGACGAGAAGCTTTCTTT. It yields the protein CASSTIGQGREAFF.

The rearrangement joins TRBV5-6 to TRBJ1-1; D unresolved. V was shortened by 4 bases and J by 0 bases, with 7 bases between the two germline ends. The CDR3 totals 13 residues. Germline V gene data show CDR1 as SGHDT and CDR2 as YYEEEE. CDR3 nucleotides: TGTGCCAGCAGCCTTAGAGTGAACACTGAAGCTTTCTTT. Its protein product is CASSLRVNTEAFF.

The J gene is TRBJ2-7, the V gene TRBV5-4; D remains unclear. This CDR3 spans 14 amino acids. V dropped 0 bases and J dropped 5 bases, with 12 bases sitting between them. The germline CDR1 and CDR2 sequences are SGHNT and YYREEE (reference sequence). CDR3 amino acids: CASSLAHVQDEQYF. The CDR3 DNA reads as TGTGCCAGCAGCTTGGCCCACGTTCAGGACGAGCAGTACTTC.

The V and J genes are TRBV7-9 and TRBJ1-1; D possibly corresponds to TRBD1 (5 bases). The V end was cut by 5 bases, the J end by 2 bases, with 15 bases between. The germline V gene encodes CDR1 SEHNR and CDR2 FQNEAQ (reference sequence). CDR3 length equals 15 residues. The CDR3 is CASSPIWQGNTEAFF. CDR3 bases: TGTGCCAGCAGCCCCATTTGGCAGGGCAACACTGAAGCTTTCTTT.

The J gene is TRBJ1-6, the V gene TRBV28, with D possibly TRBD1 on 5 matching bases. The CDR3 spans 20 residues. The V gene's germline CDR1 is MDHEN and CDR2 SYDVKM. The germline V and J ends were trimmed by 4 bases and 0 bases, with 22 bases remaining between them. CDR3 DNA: TGTGCCAGCAGTTCCCTCCAAGGTTTGCTGACAGACTCCTATAATTCACCCCTCCACTTT. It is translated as CASSSLQGLLTDSYNSPLHF.

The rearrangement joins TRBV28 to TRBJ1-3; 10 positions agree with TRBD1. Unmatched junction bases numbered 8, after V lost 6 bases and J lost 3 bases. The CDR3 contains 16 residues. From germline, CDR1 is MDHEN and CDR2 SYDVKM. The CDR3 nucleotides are TGTGCCAGCAGCGCAACCGGGACAGGGGTTGGAAACACCATATATTTT. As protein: CASSATGTGVGNTIYF. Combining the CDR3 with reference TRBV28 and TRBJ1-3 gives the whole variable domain DVKVTQSSRYLVKRTGEKVFLECVQDMDHENMFWYRQDPGLGLRLIYFSYDVKMKEKGDIPEGYSVSREKKERFSLILESASTNQTSMYLCASSATGTGVGNTIYFGEGSWLTVV.

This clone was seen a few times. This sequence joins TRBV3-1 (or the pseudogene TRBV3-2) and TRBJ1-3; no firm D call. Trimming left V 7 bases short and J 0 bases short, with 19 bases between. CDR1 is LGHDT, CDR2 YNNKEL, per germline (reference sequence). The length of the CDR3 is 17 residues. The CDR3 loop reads CASTSLRGLNSGNTIYF. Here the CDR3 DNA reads TGTGCCAGCACCAGTTTACGGGGTTTGAACTCTGGAAACACCATATATTTT.